The clone carrying this TCR beta chain came up once. Its specificity is not known. This sample stems from a study of vaccination effects on CD4 cells after COVID-19. Germline V gene sequence: CDR1 MNHEY, CDR2 SVGAGI. V shed 7 bases and J shed 2 bases, with 14 bases lying between them. This CDR3 is built from 14 residues. The protocol was immunoSEQ multiplex PCR, while the TCRdb copy is restricted to in-frame clones and leaves out a portion. Of more than 60,000 clones listed, about 74% are singletons. Culture lasted around eleven days before CD4+ T cell isolation. Each participant was given two doses of one vaccine (BNT162b2 or mRNA-1273).

Here the sequenced sample was CD4+ T cells from PBMCs cultured without peptide, taken after COVID-19 vaccination. This TCR came from a human donor who received a COVID-19 vaccine. The chain employs TRBV6-5 and TRBJ2-5; no clear D. DNA for the CDR3: TGTGCCAGCAAAGGACCGGTGCGGCAAGAGACCCAGTACTTC. This codes for CASKGPVRQETQYF.